This entry lists 14 T cell receptor beta chains sequenced from one sample in a study of T-cell reconstitution after alpha-beta-depleted transplantation in children. Unique molecular identifiers were incorporated during preparation of the TCRbeta library. TCRdb redid the calling of the PCR reads with MiXCR, one entry per CDR3 protein. The sample gives approximately 520,000 distinct CDR3 sequences, about 10% of which show up once; approximately 14% is in the top ten. Sequences were derived from PBMCs, mostly from graft donor cells, sampled 180 days after TCRalphabeta/CD19-depleted stem cell transplant. The source is a female patient aged 2 to 10 who had a stem cell transplant for aplastic anemia, so the T cells may come from the graft donor.

This clonotype was counted many times. The V call is TRBV7-2, the J call TRBJ1-1; 7 nucleotides agree with TRBD1. The CDR3 runs to 15 residues. V dropped 1 base and J dropped 10; count of bases not matched to a gene: 12. In germline, CDR1 is SGHTA, CDR2 FQGNSA. The CDR3 region has the DNA TGTGCCAGCAGCTTAGATGCTAGGGGGCCCTTGCTAGCTTTCTTT. It yields the protein CASSLDARGPLLAFF.

This clonotype showed up many times. This chain joins TRBV12-5 and TRBJ2-3; no clear D. Per germline, CDR1 LGHNT and CDR2 FRNRAP. The CDR3 consists of 11 residues. The CDR3 DNA follows: TGTGCCATCGGTTACGGGTCGACGCAGTATTTT. It codes for CAIGYGSTQYF.

The chain combines TRBV20-1 with TRBJ1-2; the D is unclear. Germline CDR1 reads DFQATT; CDR2 reads SNEGSKA (reference sequence). Trimming pared 6 bases from V and 5 bases from J, leaving 13 bases between. This CDR3 comprises 12 residues. The CDR3 DNA is TGCAGTGCCGCAGGACTAACTTATGGCTACACCTTC. Its protein product is CSAAGLTYGYTF.

This clonotype has just a few counts. The chain employs TRBV20-1 and TRBJ2-5; TRBD2 aligns across 11 bases. After removal of 6 bases from V and 5 bases from J, the junction contained 8 bases not matched to a gene. Germline assignment: CDR1 DFQATT and CDR2 SNEGSKA (reference sequence). The length of the CDR3 is 14 residues. The CDR3 region has the DNA TGCAGTGCATATAGCGGGAGGGCCTCGGAGACCCAGTACTTC. Its protein is CSAYSGRASETQYF.

The V gene is TRBV7-9, the J gene TRBJ1-2; weak D call: TRBD1 (5 bases). The V end was cut by 0 bases, the J end by 2 bases, with 13 bases between. CDR1 is SEHNR, CDR2 FQNEAQ, per germline (reference sequence). The CDR3 has 16 amino acids. CDR3 protein: CASSLAQTDNNYGYTF. CDR3 nucleotide sequence: TGTGCCAGCAGCTTAGCACAGACGGACAACAACTATGGCTACACCTTC.

The rearrangement uses TRBV29-1 and TRBJ2-1; TRBD1 matches at 7 bases. V lost 7 bases to trimming and J lost 2 bases; unmatched junction nucleotides: 8. Germline V gene sequence: CDR1 SQVTM, CDR2 ANQGSEA. The CDR3 length is 14 residues. The CDR3 region has the DNA TGCAGCGGGGGGACAGACTGGGCCTACAATGAGCAGTTCTTC. Translating gives CSGGTDWAYNEQFF.

This clonotype has a count of ten or more. The chain couples TRBV3-1 to TRBJ2-1, with 9 bases fitting TRBD2. V lost 0 bases, J lost 4 bases, and 10 bases stayed unmatched. Germline CDR1 LGHDT, CDR2 YNNKEL (reference sequence). This CDR3 spans 18 amino acids. CDR3 region: CASSQDGGRAPGYNEQFF. CDR3 nucleotide sequence: TGTGCCAGCAGCCAAGACGGCGGGAGGGCCCCGGGGTACAATGAGCAGTTCTTC.

This clonotype has ten or more counts. V and J are TRBV7-2 and TRBJ2-2; D gene unclear. V lost 4 bases and J lost 0, with 6 bases in between. CDR1 is SGHTA and CDR2 is FQGNSA in the germline V gene. The CDR3 length is 14 residues. CDR3 protein: CASSSLANTGELFF. In nucleotides, the CDR3 is TGTGCCAGCAGCTCCTTAGCGAACACCGGGGAGCTGTTTTTT.

J is TRBJ2-5 and V is TRBV7-9, with D maybe TRBD2 (6 bases). This CDR3 comprises 14 residues. Germline V gene sequence: CDR1 SEHNR, CDR2 FQNEAQ (reference sequence). V was trimmed by 1 base and J by 4 bases, leaving 10 bases between them. This CDR3 reads CASSLVGRIETQYF. The CDR3, as DNA: TGTGCCAGCAGCTTAGTTGGGAGGATAGAGACCCAGTACTTC.

This clonotype was recorded a few times. The chain carries TRBV5-6 and TRBJ1-1, with a weak D call TRBD1 (5 bases). Germline V lookup: CDR1 SGHDT, CDR2 YYEEEE. V was clipped by 2 bases and J by 5 bases, with 28 bases between them. This CDR3 has 19 residues. The CDR3 reads CASSFRPGPGLLGGTEAFF. The CDR3 DNA reads TGTGCCAGCAGCTTCCGACCGGGCCCAGGCCTGCTGGGGGGGACTGAAGCTTTCTTT.

The chain is built from TRBV29-1 and TRBJ1-3; D remains unclear. Germline assignment: CDR1 SQVTM and CDR2 ANQGSEA. The CDR3 loop spans 16 amino acids. V was pared by 4 bases and J by 0 bases, with 16 bases between. CDR3 DNA: TGCAGCGTTGTCGGTTATGGGAAGAGCTCTGGAAACACCATATATTTT. As protein: CSVVGYGKSSGNTIYF.

In its sample, this clonotype was seen a few times. The J gene is TRBJ2-1, the V gene TRBV6-1; 10 bases fit TRBD2. Germline assignment: CDR1 MNHNS and CDR2 SASEGT. This CDR3 contains 16 residues. Trimming removed 5 bases from V and 6 bases from J; junction bases left unmatched: 10. The DNA of the CDR3 is TGTGCCAGCAGTCCCCAGACTAGCGGGTATCGCAATGAGCAGTTCTTC. This gives the protein CASSPQTSGYRNEQFF.

This clonotype has just a few counts. The chain couples TRBV25-1 to TRBJ1-1; D may be TRBD1 (5 bases). V dropped 1 base and J dropped 0 bases, with 6 bases sitting between them. Germline V lookup: CDR1 MGHDK, CDR2 SYGVNS. The CDR3 loop spans 14 amino acids. The CDR3 nucleotides read TGTGCCAGCAGTGAATGGGGGATGAACACTGAAGCTTTCTTT. Protein product: CASSEWGMNTEAFF.

This clonotype has more than one count but fewer than ten. The chain couples TRBV10-3 to TRBJ2-1; either TRBD1 or TRBD2 may fit D (5 bases each). V lost 0 bases, J lost 6 bases, and 18 bases lay in between. Looked up from germline, CDR1 is ENHRY and CDR2 is SYGVKD. The CDR3 spans 17 residues. CDR3 region: CAISESIGRDPLNEQFF. In nucleotides, the CDR3 is TGTGCCATCAGTGAGTCGATAGGCAGGGACCCCCTCAATGAGCAGTTCTTC.